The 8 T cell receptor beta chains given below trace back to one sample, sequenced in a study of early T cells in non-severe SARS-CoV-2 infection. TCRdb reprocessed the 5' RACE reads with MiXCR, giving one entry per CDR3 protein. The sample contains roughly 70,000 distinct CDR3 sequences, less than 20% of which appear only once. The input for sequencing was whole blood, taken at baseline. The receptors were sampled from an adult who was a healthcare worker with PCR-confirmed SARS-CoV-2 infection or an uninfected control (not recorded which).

CDR3: CASSPRKASTSNQPQHF. The DNA of the CDR3 is TGTGCCAGCAGTCCGAGGAAGGCCTCAACAAGCAATCAGCCCCAGCATTTT. J is TRBJ1-5 and V is TRBV27; D not resolved. The CDR3 is 17 amino acids. Looked up from germline, CDR1 is MNHEY and CDR2 is SMNVEV (reference sequence). Trimming took 5 bases from V and 1 from J, leaving 18 bases between them.

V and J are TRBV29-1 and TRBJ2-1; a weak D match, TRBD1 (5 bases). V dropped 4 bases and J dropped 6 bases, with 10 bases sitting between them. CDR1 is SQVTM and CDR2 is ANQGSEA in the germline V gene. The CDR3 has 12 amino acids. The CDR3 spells CSVVEGVNEQFF. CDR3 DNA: TGCAGCGTTGTAGAAGGGGTCAATGAGCAGTTCTTC.

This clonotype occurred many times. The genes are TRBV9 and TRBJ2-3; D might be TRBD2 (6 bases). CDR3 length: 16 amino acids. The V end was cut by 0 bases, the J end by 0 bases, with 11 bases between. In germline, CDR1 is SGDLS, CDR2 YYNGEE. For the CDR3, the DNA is TGTGCCAGCAGCGTAGGATTAGCGGATAGCACAGATACGCAGTATTTT. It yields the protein CASSVGLADSTDTQYF. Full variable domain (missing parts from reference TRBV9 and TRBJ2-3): DSGVTQTPKHLITATGQRVTLRCSPRSGDLSVYWYQQSLDQGLQFLIQYYNGEERAKGNILERFSAQQFPDLHSELNLSSLELGDSALYFCASSVGLADSTDTQYFGPGTRLTVL.

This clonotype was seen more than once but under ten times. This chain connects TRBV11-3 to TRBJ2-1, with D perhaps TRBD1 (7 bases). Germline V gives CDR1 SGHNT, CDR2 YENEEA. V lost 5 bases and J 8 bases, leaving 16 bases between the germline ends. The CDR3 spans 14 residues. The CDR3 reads CASSQGGPSHEQFF. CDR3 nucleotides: TGTGCCAGCAGCCAGGGGGGCCCCTCCCATGAGCAGTTCTTC.

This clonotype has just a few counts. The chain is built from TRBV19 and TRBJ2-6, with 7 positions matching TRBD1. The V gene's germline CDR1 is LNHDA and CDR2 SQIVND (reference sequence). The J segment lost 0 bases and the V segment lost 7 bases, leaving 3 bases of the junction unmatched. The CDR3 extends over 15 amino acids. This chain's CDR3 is CASTDRTSGANVLTF. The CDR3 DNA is TGTGCCAGTACGGACAGGACCTCTGGGGCCAACGTCCTGACTTTC.

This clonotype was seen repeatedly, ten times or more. This chain's CDR3 is CASSRDSQSQQETQYF. In nucleotides, the CDR3 is TGTGCCAGCAGCCGGGACAGCCAATCTCAACAAGAGACCCAGTACTTC. The rearrangement links TRBV11-2 to TRBJ2-5; 7 nucleotides agree with TRBD1. The CDR3 has 16 amino acids. Germline CDR1 and CDR2: SGHAT and FQNNGV. The junction had 11 bases not matched to a gene; V was cut back by 5 bases and J by 2 bases.

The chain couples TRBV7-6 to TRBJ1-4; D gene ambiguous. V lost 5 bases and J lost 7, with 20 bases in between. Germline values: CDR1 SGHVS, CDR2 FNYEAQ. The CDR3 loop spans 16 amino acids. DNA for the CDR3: TGTGCCAGCAGCCCCGTGGGTTCGGGGTTTGGTGAAAAACTGTTTTTT. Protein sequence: CASSPVGSGFGEKLFF.

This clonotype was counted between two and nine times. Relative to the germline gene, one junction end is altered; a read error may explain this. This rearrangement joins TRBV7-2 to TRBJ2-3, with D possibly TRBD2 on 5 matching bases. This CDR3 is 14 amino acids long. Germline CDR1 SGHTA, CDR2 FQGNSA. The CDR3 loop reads CASTLPPAGDTQYF. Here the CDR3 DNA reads TGTGCCAGCACCTTACCGCCCGCGGGTGATACGCAGTATTTT.